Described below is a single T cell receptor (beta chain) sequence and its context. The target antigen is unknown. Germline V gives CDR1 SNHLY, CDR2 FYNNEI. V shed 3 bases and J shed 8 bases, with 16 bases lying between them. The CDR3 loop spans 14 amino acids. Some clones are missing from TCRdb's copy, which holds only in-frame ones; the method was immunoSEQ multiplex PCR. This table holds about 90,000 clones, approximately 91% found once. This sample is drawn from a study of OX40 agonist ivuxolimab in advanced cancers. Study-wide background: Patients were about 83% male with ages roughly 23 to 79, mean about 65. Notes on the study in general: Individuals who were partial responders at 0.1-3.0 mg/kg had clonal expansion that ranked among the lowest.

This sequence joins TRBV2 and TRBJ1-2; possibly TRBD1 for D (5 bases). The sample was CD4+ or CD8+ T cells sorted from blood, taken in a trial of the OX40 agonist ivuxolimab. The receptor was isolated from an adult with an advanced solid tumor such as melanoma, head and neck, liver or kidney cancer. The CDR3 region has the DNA TGTGCCAGCAGTGAGTTCGTAGGGACGCAAGGCTACACCTTC. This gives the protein CASSEFVGTQGYTF.